Each of the 7 T cell receptor beta chains below was sequenced from the same sample in a study of shared clonotypes between healthy human individuals. The data were produced by immunoSEQ multiplex PCR, yet TCRdb's version contains in-frame clones alone and is incomplete. The repertoire holds fewer than 850,000 clones, with about 78% as singletons. The specimen sequenced was memory CD4+ T cells sorted from blood. The subset here: CD45RA-negative fraction. All receptors come from a woman aged 30 to 39 in good health.

The CDR3 DNA sequence: TGTGCCAGCAGCTTAGATCACAGGGGAGGCGGCTACACCTTC. This codes for CASSLDHRGGGYTF. J is TRBJ1-2 and V is TRBV7-2; the match to TRBD1 covers 7 bases. Germline V CDR1 and CDR2: SGHTA, FQGNSA. The CDR3 loop spans 14 amino acids. The junction had 7 bases not matched to a gene; V was cut back by 1 base and J by 8 bases.

The chain joins TRBV27 to TRBJ2-5; D is ambiguous. The last part of the DNA fits TRBJ2-7 better; the J call may be wrong. Germline CDR1 MNHEY, CDR2 SMNVEV (reference sequence). The CDR3 sequence is 14 residues long. The CDR3 here is CASSLMDPPYEQYF. In DNA form, the CDR3 reads TGTGCCAGCAGTTTAATGGACCCCCCCTACGAGCAGTACTTC.

This clone occurred a few times. This rearrangement joins TRBV30 to TRBJ2-2; 12 nucleotides agree with TRBD2. The length of the CDR3 is 15 residues. Germline CDR1 reads GTSNPN; CDR2 reads SVGIG (reference sequence). V lost 4 bases to trimming and J lost 7 bases; unmatched junction nucleotides: 7. The CDR3 DNA follows: TGTGCCTGGAAAGGACTAGCGGGAAATGGCGGGGAGCTGTTTTTT. Protein product: CAWKGLAGNGGELFF.

This clone was seen repeatedly, ten times or more. The rearrangement uses TRBV11-2 and TRBJ2-7; D not certain. Trimming took off 1 base at V and 1 base at J, with 8 bases between the two ends. Germline CDR1 and CDR2: SGHAT and FQNNGV. The CDR3 contains 14 residues. This CDR3 reads CASSLGPVSYEQYF. The CDR3 DNA reads as TGTGCCAGCAGCTTAGGGCCGGTTTCCTACGAGCAGTACTTC.

J is TRBJ2-1 and V is TRBV28, with TRBD2 matching 12 bases. J was trimmed by 10 bases and V by 2 bases; bases with no gene match: 6. Per germline, CDR1 MDHEN and CDR2 SYDVKM. This CDR3 has 15 residues. For the CDR3, the DNA is TGTGCCAGCAGTTTACGACTAGCGGGAGTGGTCGAGCAGTTCTTC. Translated, it gives CASSLRLAGVVEQFF.

V and J are TRBV5-8 and TRBJ2-3, with unresolved D. V was trimmed by 0 bases and J by 2 bases, leaving 13 bases between them. The CDR3 contains 16 residues. Germline V CDR1 and CDR2: SGHTS, YDEGEE. The CDR3 DNA is TGTGCCAGCAGCTTGGGCGCGACAACTGACACAGATACGCAGTATTTT. Protein: CASSLGATTDTDTQYF.

The V gene is TRBV27, the J gene TRBJ1-2, with D unclear. CDR1 and CDR2 from the germline V gene are MNHEY and SMNVEV (reference sequence). V was clipped by 5 bases and J by 5 bases, with 12 bases between them. CDR3 size: 13 residues. CDR3 DNA sequence: TGTGCCAGCAGTCGACGCGGGGAATATGGCTACACCTTC. As protein: CASSRRGEYGYTF.